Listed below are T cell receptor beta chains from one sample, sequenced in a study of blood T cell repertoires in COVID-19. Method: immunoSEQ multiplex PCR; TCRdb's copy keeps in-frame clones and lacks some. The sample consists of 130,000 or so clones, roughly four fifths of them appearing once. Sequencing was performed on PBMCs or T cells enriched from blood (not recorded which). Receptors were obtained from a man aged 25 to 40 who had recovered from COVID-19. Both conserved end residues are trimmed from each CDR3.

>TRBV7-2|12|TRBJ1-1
ASSTRQGSTEAF
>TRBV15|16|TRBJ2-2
ATSREANTGTGVVELF
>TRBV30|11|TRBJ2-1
AWSASSASEQF
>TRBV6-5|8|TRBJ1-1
ASVTWWAF
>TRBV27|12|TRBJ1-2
ASSLLGPRYGYT
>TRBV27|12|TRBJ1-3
ASSLQGFGNTIY
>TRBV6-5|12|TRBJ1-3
ASTPKGGGGTIY
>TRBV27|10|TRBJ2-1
ASSWGQNEQF
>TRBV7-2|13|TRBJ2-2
ASRKTRANTGELF
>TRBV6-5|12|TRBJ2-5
ASIGGTGSETQY
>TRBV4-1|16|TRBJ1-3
ASSQENRGSSSGNTIY